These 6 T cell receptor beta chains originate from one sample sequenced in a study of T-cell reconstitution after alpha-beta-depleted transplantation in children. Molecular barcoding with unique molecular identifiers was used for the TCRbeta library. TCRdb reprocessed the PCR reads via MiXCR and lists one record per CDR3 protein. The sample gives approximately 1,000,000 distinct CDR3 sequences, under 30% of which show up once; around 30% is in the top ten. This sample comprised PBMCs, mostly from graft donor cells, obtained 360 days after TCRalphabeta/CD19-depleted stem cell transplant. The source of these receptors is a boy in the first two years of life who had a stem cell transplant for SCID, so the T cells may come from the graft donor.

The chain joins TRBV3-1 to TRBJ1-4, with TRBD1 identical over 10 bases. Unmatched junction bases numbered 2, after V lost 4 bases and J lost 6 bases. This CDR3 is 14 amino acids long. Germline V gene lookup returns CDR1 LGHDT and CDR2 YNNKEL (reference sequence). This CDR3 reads CASSRQGADEKLFF. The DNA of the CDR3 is TGTGCCAGCAGCCGACAGGGGGCGGATGAAAAACTGTTTTTT.

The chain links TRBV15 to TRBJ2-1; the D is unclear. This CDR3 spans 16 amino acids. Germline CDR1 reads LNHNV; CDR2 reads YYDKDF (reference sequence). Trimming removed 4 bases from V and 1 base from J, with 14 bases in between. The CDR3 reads CATSTQASLSYNEQFF. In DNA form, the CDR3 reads TGTGCCACCAGCACCCAAGCCTCGTTGTCCTACAATGAGCAGTTCTTC.

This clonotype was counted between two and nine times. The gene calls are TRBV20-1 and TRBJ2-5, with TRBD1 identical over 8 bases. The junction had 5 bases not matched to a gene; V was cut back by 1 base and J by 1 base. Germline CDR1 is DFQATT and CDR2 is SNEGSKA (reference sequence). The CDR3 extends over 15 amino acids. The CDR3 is CSARVETGAQETQYF. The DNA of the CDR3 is TGCAGTGCTAGAGTTGAGACAGGGGCCCAAGAGACCCAGTACTTC.

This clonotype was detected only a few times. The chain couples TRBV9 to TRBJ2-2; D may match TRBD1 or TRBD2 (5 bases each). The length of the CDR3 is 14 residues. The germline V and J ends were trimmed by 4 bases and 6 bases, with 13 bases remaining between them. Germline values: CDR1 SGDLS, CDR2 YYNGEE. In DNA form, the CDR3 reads TGTGCCAGCAGCTCCGAGGGGCGGGCCGGGGAGCTGTTTTTT. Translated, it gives CASSSEGRAGELFF. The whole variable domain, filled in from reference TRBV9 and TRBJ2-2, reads DSGVTQTPKHLITATGQRVTLRCSPRSGDLSVYWYQQSLDQGLQFLIQYYNGEERAKGNILERFSAQQFPDLHSELNLSSLELGDSALYFCASSSEGRAGELFFGEGSRLTVL.

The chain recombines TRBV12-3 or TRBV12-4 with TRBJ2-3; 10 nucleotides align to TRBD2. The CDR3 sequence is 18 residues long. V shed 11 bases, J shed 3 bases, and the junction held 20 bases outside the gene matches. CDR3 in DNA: TGTGCCTGCTCCCTGGGCAGCGGGGGGGGTGTGATGACAGATACGCAGTATTTT. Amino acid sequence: CACSLGSGGGVMTDTQYF.

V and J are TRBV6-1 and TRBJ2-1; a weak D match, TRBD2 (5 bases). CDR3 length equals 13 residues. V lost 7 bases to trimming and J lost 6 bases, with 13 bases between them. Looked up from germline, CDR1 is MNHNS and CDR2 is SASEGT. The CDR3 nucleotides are TGTGCCAGCACTGTCCCCGGGGTCAATGAGCAGTTCTTC. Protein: CASTVPGVNEQFF.